A selection of T cell receptor beta chains follows, all from one sample in a study of OX40 agonist ivuxolimab in advanced cancers. Repertoires were generated with immunoSEQ multiplex PCR, while TCRdb's copy carries only in-frame clones and drops some. Of approximately 60,000 clones listed, 75% to 90% are singletons. The sequencing used CD4+ or CD8+ T cells sorted from blood, collected in a trial of the OX40 agonist ivuxolimab. The receptors come from an adult with an advanced solid tumor such as melanoma, head and neck, liver or kidney cancer. Both conserved end residues are part of each CDR3. The D gene is left open where the match is weak. Part of the rows lack a size; the others show once, few, many or a class for expanded clones.

V gene	clone size	D gene	J gene	CDR3 protein	CDR3 DNA
TRBV9	.	TRBD1	TRBJ2-2	CASSVGTGAIAGELFF	TGTGCCAGCAGCGTTGGGACAGGGGCTATCGCCGGGGAGCTGTTTTTT
TRBV5-8	.	.	TRBJ1-5	CASSLGSPTQRAFSNQPQHF	TGTGCCAGCAGCTTGGGCTCTCCCACCCAGCGGGCCTTTAGCAATCAGCCCCAGCATTTT
TRBV11-1	few	TRBD1	TRBJ2-7	CASSPDRAYEQYF	TGTGCCAGCAGCCCGGACAGGGCCTACGAGCAGTACTTC
TRBV6-1	.	.	TRBJ1-1	CASRPGTVNTEAFF	TGTGCCAGCAGACCCGGGACGGTGAACACTGAAGCTTTCTTT
TRBV7-2	.	.	TRBJ2-4	CASSTPADSLAKNIQYF	TGTGCCAGCAGCACCCCGGCAGATAGTCTAGCCAAAAACATTCAGTACTTC
TRBV7-9	.	.	TRBJ2-7	CASSSGRAYEQYF	TGTGCCAGCAGCTCGGGCCGAGCCTACGAGCAGTACTTC
TRBV11-3	.	.	TRBJ2-5	CASSLEGDQETQYF	TGTGCCAGCAGCTTAGAGGGGGACCAAGAGACCCAGTACTTC
TRBV5-1	.	.	TRBJ2-7	CASTSGSSYEQYF	TGCGCCAGCACCTCAGGGAGCTCCTACGAGCAGTACTTC
TRBV4-1	.	TRBD2	TRBJ2-7	CASSSVSGGGSGVRYF	TGCGCCAGCAGCTCAGTTTCCGGGGGAGGTAGCGGGGTGAGGTACTTC
TRBV9	few	.	TRBJ1-2	CASSNIGRRYGYTF	TGTGCCAGCAGCAATATTGGGCGTCGTTATGGCTACACCTTC
TRBV5-6	.	TRBD2	TRBJ2-1	CASSFISGSGEQFF	TGTGCCAGCAGCTTCATCAGCGGGAGCGGTGAGCAGTTCTTC
TRBV7-2	few	TRBD1	TRBJ2-7	CASSLDRASHEQYF	TGTGCCAGCAGCTTGGACAGGGCCTCCCACGAGCAGTACTTC
TRBV5-4	.	.	TRBJ1-1	CASSTRQSKNTEAFF	TGTGCCAGCAGCACGCGACAGAGTAAGAACACTGAAGCTTTCTTT
TRBV5-6	.	.	TRBJ2-1	CASSLVRLSYNEQFF	TGTGCCAGCAGCTTGGTCAGACTCTCCTACAATGAGCAGTTCTTC
TRBV6-5	once	TRBD1	TRBJ1-5	CASSRQGRQPQHF	TGTGCCAGCAGCAGACAGGGTCGGCAGCCCCAGCATTTT
TRBV5-4	.	.	TRBJ2-7	CASSLDQVDYEQYF	TGTGCCAGCAGCTTAGACCAGGTGGACTACGAGCAGTACTTC
TRBV18	.	TRBD1	TRBJ2-5	CASSQGGKETQYF	TGTGCCAGCTCGCAAGGGGGCAAAGAGACCCAGTACTTC
TRBV28	.	TRBD1	TRBJ2-3	CASSIRQGASDTQYF	TGTGCCAGCAGTATTCGACAGGGGGCCTCCGATACGCAGTATTTT
TRBV23-1	.	.	TRBJ1-4	CASSPTIWRPGEKLFF	TGCGCCAGCAGTCCCACCATTTGGAGGCCGGGTGAAAAACTGTTTTTT
TRBV7-9	.	.	TRBJ1-5	CASSFGANQPQHF	TGTGCCAGCAGCTTTGGGGCTAATCAGCCCCAGCATTTT
TRBV9	few	TRBD1	TRBJ1-3	CASSPQQGANSGNTIYF	TGTGCCAGCAGCCCCCAACAGGGGGCCAACTCTGGAAACACCATATATTTT
TRBV6-1	.	.	TRBJ2-1	CASSELGAGFF	TGTGCCAGCAGCGAATTGGGGGCGGGGTTCTTC